Following are 26 T cell receptor beta chains from one sample sequenced in a study of shared clonotypes between healthy human individuals. Generated by immunoSEQ multiplex PCR, the TCRdb table keeps only in-frame clones and is missing some. The sample holds about 1,500,000 clones, more than 95% seen once. The source material was naive CD4+ T cells sorted from blood. Subset in this sample: CD45RA+ positively selected. The receptors stem from a man between 25 and 39 years old in good health.

This clone was observed a single time. The J gene is TRBJ2-7, the V gene TRBV27, with 10 positions matching TRBD2. Germline CDR1 reads MNHEY; CDR2 reads SMNVEV (reference sequence). CDR3 length: 16 residues. With 2 bases clipped from V and 4 bases from J, the junction kept 8 bases outside the gene matches. CDR3 coding DNA: TGTGCCAGCAGTTTAGGGTGGACTAGCGGCGCTTACGAGCAGTACTTC. It yields the protein CASSLGWTSGAYEQYF.

The chain has TRBV6-5 and TRBJ2-7; possible D gene TRBD2, 5 bases. CDR3 size: 9 residues. V shed 10 bases and J shed 7 bases, with 8 bases lying between them. Germline CDR1 is MNHEY and CDR2 is SVGAGI. The CDR3 region has the DNA TGTGCCATCTGGGAGGAGCAGTACTTC. This gives the protein CAIWEEQYF.

The rearrangement uses TRBV14 and TRBJ2-1; 13 bases are a match to TRBD2. Germline lookup yields CDR1 SGHDN and CDR2 FVKESK. J was trimmed by 4 bases and V by 0 bases; bases with no gene match: 12. The CDR3 length is 20 residues. CDR3 protein: CASSQDILAGGSALYNEQFF. In nucleotides, the CDR3 is TGTGCCAGCAGCCAAGATATACTAGCGGGAGGGTCCGCCTTATACAATGAGCAGTTCTTC.

The chain couples TRBV6-5 to TRBJ1-5; a weak D match, TRBD1 (6 bases). Trimming shortened V by 6 bases and J by 5 bases, and 17 bases separated the two germline ends. The CDR3 is 15 residues long. The germline V gene encodes CDR1 MNHEY and CDR2 SVGAGI. DNA of the CDR3: TGTGCCAGCAGCCAGACCGCCGGGACACATCAGCCCCAGCATTTT. Protein product: CASSQTAGTHQPQHF.

This chain joins TRBV9 and TRBJ2-1, with D perhaps matching TRBD1 (5 bases). The CDR3 sequence is 16 residues long. Trimming cost V 0 bases and J 4 bases, with 14 bases left between them. The V gene's germline CDR1 is SGDLS and CDR2 YYNGEE. The CDR3 spells CASSVGLGQGYNEQFF. The CDR3, as DNA: TGTGCCAGCAGCGTAGGTTTAGGACAAGGGTACAATGAGCAGTTCTTC.

With respect to this clone: The sample contains more than one DNA sequence encoding this CDR3. The gene calls are TRBV9 and TRBJ2-1; D gene ambiguous. V dropped 1 base and J dropped 3 bases, with 8 bases sitting between them. From germline, CDR1 is SGDLS and CDR2 YYNGEE. The length of the CDR3 is 14 residues. Here the CDR3 DNA reads TGTGCCAGCAGCGTACAAGGGAACTACAATGAGCAGTTCTTC. Encoded protein: CASSVQGNYNEQFF.

The J gene is TRBJ2-2, the V gene TRBV10-3; D is undetermined. This CDR3 has 11 amino acids. Germline V lookup: CDR1 ENHRY, CDR2 SYGVKD. Trimming left V 10 bases short and J 5 bases short, with 8 bases between. CDR3: CATALTGELFF. In nucleotides, the CDR3 is TGTGCCACGGCTCTTACCGGGGAGCTGTTTTTT.

The chain is built from TRBV7-9 and TRBJ1-3; maybe TRBD1 (6 bases). The CDR3 runs to 15 residues. V gave up 4 bases and J gave up 8 bases, with 18 bases separating them. The germline V gene encodes CDR1 SEHNR and CDR2 FQNEAQ (reference sequence). The CDR3 here is CASSSLQGSLDTIYF. The CDR3 region has the DNA TGTGCCAGCAGCTCCCTACAGGGATCGCTGGACACCATATATTTT.

The J gene is TRBJ2-3, the V gene TRBV5-1; the match to TRBD2 covers 11 bases. The germline V gene encodes CDR1 SGHRS and CDR2 YFSETQ. The CDR3 is 18 residues long. V was clipped by 4 bases and J by 1 base; unmatched bases: 11. The CDR3 sequence: CASSLYTPGLAGTDTQYF. The CDR3 DNA follows: TGCGCCAGCAGCCTATATACCCCGGGACTAGCGGGCACAGATACGCAGTATTTT.

This chain connects TRBV7-9 to TRBJ2-5; TRBD2 agrees at 7 bases. Looked up from germline, CDR1 is SEHNR and CDR2 is FQNEAQ (reference sequence). Trimming at V came to 2 bases and at J to 2 bases, leaving 2 bases not matched to a gene. The CDR3 totals 14 residues. The CDR3: CASSLTGLQETQYF. The CDR3 DNA reads TGTGCCAGCAGCTTAACGGGACTACAAGAGACCCAGTACTTC.

Only one count was recorded for this clone. CDR3 in DNA: TGCAGCGTTAAACAGGCGAACACTGAAGCTTTCTTT. This codes for CSVKQANTEAFF. The chain combines TRBV29-1 with TRBJ1-1; TRBD1 might be the D (5 bases). The germline V and J ends were trimmed by 5 bases and 1 base, with 8 bases remaining between them. CDR1 is SQVTM and CDR2 is ANQGSEA in the germline V gene. The CDR3 has 12 amino acids.

The genes are TRBV7-8 and TRBJ1-1, with D unresolved. Germline V gene data show CDR1 as SGHVS and CDR2 as FQNEAQ. This CDR3 is 14 amino acids long. V was cut by 4 bases and J by 0 bases, with 9 bases left in between. The CDR3 sequence is CASSSSGLNTEAFF. The CDR3 DNA is TGTGCCAGCAGCTCTTCAGGCCTGAACACTGAAGCTTTCTTT.

The J gene is TRBJ2-3, the V gene TRBV7-8, with 9 positions matching TRBD1. Germline V CDR1 and CDR2: SGHVS, FQNEAQ. With 5 bases clipped from V and 14 bases from J, the junction kept 8 bases outside the gene matches. The CDR3 runs to 12 residues. The CDR3 nucleotides are TGTGCCAGCAGCCTCGACAGGGGGAGAGGGTATTTT. It is translated as CASSLDRGRGYF.

Note on this clone: The sample contains more than one DNA sequence encoding this CDR3. The V gene is TRBV28, the J gene TRBJ1-5; no clear D gene. The CDR3 sequence is 12 residues long. V lost 6 bases and J lost 5, with 8 bases in between. Germline CDR1 MDHEN, CDR2 SYDVKM. This CDR3 reads CASSPPYQPQHF. CDR3 sequence (DNA): TGTGCCAGCAGCCCGCCCTATCAGCCCCAGCATTTT.

The chain joins TRBV2 to TRBJ1-1; D remains unclear. V lost 1 base to trimming and J lost 0 bases, with 9 bases between them. CDR1 and CDR2 from the germline V gene are SNHLY and FYNNEI. The CDR3 runs to 15 residues. The chain's CDR3 is CASSEVGQMNTEAFF. CDR3 bases: TGTGCCAGCAGTGAAGTGGGCCAGATGAACACTGAAGCTTTCTTT.

The chain has TRBV13 and TRBJ2-3; D might be TRBD1 or TRBD2, each matching 6 bases. Trimming removed 5 bases from V and 5 bases from J, with 14 bases in between. CDR3 size: 14 residues. Germline V CDR1 and CDR2: PRHDT, FYEKMQ (reference sequence). In DNA form, the CDR3 reads TGTGCCAGCAGCCAGGGGACTCCCTTAGATACGCAGTATTTT. This codes for CASSQGTPLDTQYF.

The gene calls are TRBV4-1 and TRBJ1-4; 8 bases agree with TRBD1. From germline, CDR1 is MGHRA and CDR2 YSYEKL. The CDR3 sequence is 15 residues long. After removal of 1 base from V and 4 bases from J, the junction contained 2 bases not matched to a gene. The CDR3 coding sequence is TGCGCCAGCAGCCAAGCGGACAGGGATAATGAAAAACTGTTTTTT. The encoded protein is CASSQADRDNEKLFF.

V and J are TRBV7-2 and TRBJ2-1, with 8 bases matching TRBD2. V dropped 8 bases and J dropped 7; count of bases not matched to a gene: 10. In germline, CDR1 is SGHTA, CDR2 FQGNSA. The CDR3 is 14 residues long. In DNA form, the CDR3 reads TGTGCCAGCGGACGTTTAGCGGGGATTAATGAGCAGTTCTTC. This translates into CASGRLAGINEQFF.

This clone was picked up one time. This chain joins TRBV7-2 and TRBJ2-3; D gene ambiguous. Trimming left V 5 bases short and J 6 bases short, with 18 bases between. The CDR3 has 15 residues. Germline V gives CDR1 SGHTA, CDR2 FQGNSA. Written as DNA, the CDR3 is TGTGCCAGCAGCCGGCGGAGTGAGGCTCGTGATACGCAGTATTTT. The encoded protein is CASSRRSEARDTQYF.

The rearrangement uses TRBV5-6 and TRBJ1-1; D ambiguous. V was shortened by 0 bases and J by 1 base, with 7 bases between the two germline ends. Germline assignment: CDR1 SGHDT and CDR2 YYEEEE. This CDR3 region has 14 residues. CDR3 DNA sequence: TGTGCCAGCAGCTTGGAAGCGGGGAACACTGAAGCTTTCTTT. This codes for CASSLEAGNTEAFF.

The chain employs TRBV30 and TRBJ1-2; D not resolved. Germline values: CDR1 GTSNPN, CDR2 SVGIG (reference sequence). Trimming stripped 2 bases from V and 2 bases from J, with 9 bases between. The CDR3 runs 13 residues. As DNA, the CDR3 is TGTGCCTGGAGTACTAGCGGGAACTATGGCTACACCTTC. Amino acid sequence: CAWSTSGNYGYTF.

The chain employs TRBV5-5 and TRBJ2-2; the D gene is possibly TRBD1 (6 bases). This CDR3 has 13 amino acids. The V and J ends lost 2 bases and 17 bases respectively, with 19 bases between them. The germline CDR1 and CDR2 sequences are SGHKS and YYEKEE (reference sequence). The CDR3 loop reads CASSLGNRDVGFF. In DNA, the CDR3 is TGTGCCAGCAGCTTAGGGAACAGGGATGTCGGATTTTTT.

This rearrangement joins TRBV21-1 to TRBJ1-1. TRBV21-1 is a listed pseudogene. The CDR3 has 16 amino acids. For the CDR3, the DNA is TGTGCCAGCCGTCCACCCCTCCGAGGGGAGAGCACTGAAGCTTTCTTT. This sequence encodes CASRPPLRGESTEAFF.

The chain's CDR3 is CASSPQTGSGELFF. DNA of the CDR3: TGTGCCAGCAGCCCACAAACGGGGAGTGGGGAGCTGTTTTTT. The V gene is TRBV5-4, the J gene TRBJ2-2; D possibly corresponds to TRBD2 (5 bases). With 4 bases removed from V and 8 bases from J, the gap between germline ends came to 15 bases. This CDR3 has 14 residues. Germline lookup yields CDR1 SGHNT and CDR2 YYREEE (reference sequence).

The rearrangement links TRBV28 to TRBJ2-7; 8 bases fit TRBD1. Germline trimming cut 7 bases from V and 0 bases from J; bases unmatched to any gene: 11. The CDR3 loop spans 16 amino acids. Germline V gene data show CDR1 as MDHEN and CDR2 as SYDVKM. CDR3 bases: TGTGCCAGCACCCCCCTTCTCGGACAGGGCTCCTACGAGCAGTACTTC. The encoded protein is CASTPLLGQGSYEQYF.

This chain joins TRBV18 and TRBJ2-3, with 11 nucleotides matching TRBD2. The CDR3 is 15 residues long. Trimming cost V 0 bases and J 8 bases; bases outside gene matches: 4. The V gene's germline CDR1 is KGHSH and CDR2 LQKENI. The CDR3, as DNA: TGTGCCAGCTCACCACCACTAGCGGGAGACGGTACGCAGTATTTT. Its protein product is CASSPPLAGDGTQYF.